This T cell receptor beta chain was observed in a study of blood T cell repertoires in COVID-19. The assay was immunoSEQ multiplex PCR, and TCRdb's table has in-frame clones only and misses some. Here the sample spans about 240,000 clones, 82% being singletons. Input material: peripheral blood. The TCR was taken from a woman aged 18-35 years with acute or convalescent COVID-19.

In DNA, the CDR3 is TGTGCCAGCAGTTCAAATACAGGGGGAGGAGGAGAAAAACTGTTTTTT. Translated: CASSSNTGGGGEKLFF. The chain combines TRBV28 with TRBJ1-4; 8 nucleotides align to TRBD1. Per the germline V gene, CDR1 is MDHEN and CDR2 is SYDVKM. This CDR3 comprises 16 residues. The V segment lost 4 bases and the J segment 8 bases; nucleotides outside the gene matches: 12. Full variable domain (remainder filled in from reference TRBV28 and TRBJ1-4): DVKVTQSSRYLVKRTGEKVFLECVQDMDHENMFWYRQDPGLGLRLIYFSYDVKMKEKGDIPEGYSVSREKKERFSLILESASTNQTSMYLCASSSNTGGGGEKLFFGSGTQLSVL.